This T cell receptor beta chain was observed in a study of pediatric ulcerative colitis. Some clones are missing from TCRdb's copy, which holds only in-frame ones; the method was immunoSEQ multiplex PCR. The repertoire includes 32,000 or so clones, approximately 82% of them detected once, and over 3.5% sits in the top ten. The CDR3 sequence is 15 residues long. Germline CDR1 ENHRY, CDR2 SYGVKD. Losses at the gene ends were 4 bases for V and 7 bases for J; bases not matched to a gene: 7. The origin of this receptor is a boy aged 5-17 years with severe ulcerative colitis. The V and J genes are TRBV10-3 and TRBJ2-1, with 10 nucleotides matching TRBD1. Input material: blood. CDR3 protein: CAISGDRGDLNEQFF. For the CDR3, the DNA is TGTGCCATCAGTGGGGACAGGGGAGATTTGAATGAGCAGTTCTTC.